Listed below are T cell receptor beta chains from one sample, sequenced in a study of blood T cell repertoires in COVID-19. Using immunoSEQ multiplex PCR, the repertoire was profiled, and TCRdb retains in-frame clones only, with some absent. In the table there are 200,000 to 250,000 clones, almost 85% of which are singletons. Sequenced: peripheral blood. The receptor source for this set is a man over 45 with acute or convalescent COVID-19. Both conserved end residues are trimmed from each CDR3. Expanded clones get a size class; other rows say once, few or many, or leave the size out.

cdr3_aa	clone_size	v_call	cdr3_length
ASREQGLNTEAF	-	TRBV6-4	12
SVPRTGGFVNEQF	-	TRBV29-1	13
ASGRDRQVRDTIY	-	TRBV7-2	13
SSRGGKNIQY	-	TRBV29-1	10
ASSLGTSVYNEQF	-	TRBV28	13
ASTNWGGSSYNEQF	-	TRBV28	14
ASSYSRLAGGLEQY	once	TRBV6-5	14
ATSGIRNAGELF	few	TRBV24-1	12
ASSLLAGRGETQY	-	TRBV3-1/TRBV3-2	13
ASSYSAAGNTIY	once	TRBV6-5	12
ASSSQRQGSSYNSPLH	few	TRBV7-9	16
ASSGGYNQPQH	-	TRBV19	11
ASSFYRDEQY	-	TRBV11-2	10
AISVKAGDSNEQF	-	TRBV10-3	13
ASSFVGQENQPQH	once	TRBV5-5	13
ASTNNELATSTDTQY	-	TRBV30	15
ASSLSSGRETQY	-	TRBV5-1	12
ASTRRGGRTYEQY	once	TRBV6-4	13
ASSYTTGVGNTIY	-	TRBV6-5	13
ASSRTSYEQY	-	TRBV7-9	10
ASSLPPGLSKEAF	-	TRBV5-1	13
ASSLVSGGSSYEQY	once	TRBV5-1	14
ASSYGGYQPQH	once	TRBV6-2/TRBV6-3	11
ASSILLLGTLQETQY	-	TRBV7-6	15
ASRGPNSYNEQF	-	TRBV28	12
ASSWGGGELF	-	TRBV6-5	10
ASSQDPYVPGAF	-	TRBV4-1	12
ASSLGQGYGYT	-	TRBV12-3/TRBV12-4	11
ASSRQGDQPQH	once	TRBV3-1/TRBV3-2	11
ASRDVGQSNQPQH	-	TRBV13	13
ASSYGSRIQETQY	-	TRBV6-2/TRBV6-3	13
ASSPGGGTANEKLF	-	TRBV4-1	14
ASSSYRVSEQY	-	TRBV27	11
ASSHRDRDNSPLH	-	TRBV6-5	13
ASSLVRSNYGYT	-	TRBV7-8	12
ASSPLPTGRRSNQPQH	-	TRBV18	16
AWNLGGGDGGYT	-	TRBV30	12
ATSRARTSGYNEQF	-	TRBV15	14
ASSQGVLPLTDTQY	-	TRBV3-1/TRBV3-2	14
ASSQIGQGYNEQF	few	TRBV4-1	13
ASSLEGQIMGTQY	-	TRBV7-8	13
ASSYQLGGEQY	-	TRBV6-2/TRBV6-3	11
ASSQDVVGQGYSGNTIY	-	TRBV4-1	17
ASSRDRALLYEQY	-	TRBV7-9	13
ASSPIGRGISGELF	-	TRBV5-6	14
ASSYSYRTHTDTQY	-	TRBV6-5	14
ASSIHSVTQH	-	TRBV19	10
ASSPGGNTEAF	-	TRBV7-3	11
AIKIRESSDTQY	once	TRBV10-3	12
ASSKAGTGDDGYT	-	TRBV21-1	13
ASSPLQGSSYEQY	-	TRBV18	13